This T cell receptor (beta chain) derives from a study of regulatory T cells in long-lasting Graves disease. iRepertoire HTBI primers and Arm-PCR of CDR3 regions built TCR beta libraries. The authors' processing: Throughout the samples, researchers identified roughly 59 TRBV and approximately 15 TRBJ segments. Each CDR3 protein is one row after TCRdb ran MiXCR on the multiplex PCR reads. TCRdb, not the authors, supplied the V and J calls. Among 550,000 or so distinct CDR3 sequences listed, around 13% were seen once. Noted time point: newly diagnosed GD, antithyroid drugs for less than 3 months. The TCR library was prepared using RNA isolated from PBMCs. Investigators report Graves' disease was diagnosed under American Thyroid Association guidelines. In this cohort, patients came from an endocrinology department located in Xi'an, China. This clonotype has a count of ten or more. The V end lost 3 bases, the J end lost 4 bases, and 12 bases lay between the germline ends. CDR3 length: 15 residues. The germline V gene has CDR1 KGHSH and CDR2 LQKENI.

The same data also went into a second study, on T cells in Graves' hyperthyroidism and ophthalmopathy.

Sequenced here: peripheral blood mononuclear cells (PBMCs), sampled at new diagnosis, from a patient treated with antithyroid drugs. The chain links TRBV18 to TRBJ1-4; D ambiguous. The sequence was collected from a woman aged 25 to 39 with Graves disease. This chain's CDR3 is CASSPTDGFNEKLFF. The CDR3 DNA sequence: TGTGCCAGCTCACCTACGGACGGATTTAATGAAAAACTGTTTTTT.